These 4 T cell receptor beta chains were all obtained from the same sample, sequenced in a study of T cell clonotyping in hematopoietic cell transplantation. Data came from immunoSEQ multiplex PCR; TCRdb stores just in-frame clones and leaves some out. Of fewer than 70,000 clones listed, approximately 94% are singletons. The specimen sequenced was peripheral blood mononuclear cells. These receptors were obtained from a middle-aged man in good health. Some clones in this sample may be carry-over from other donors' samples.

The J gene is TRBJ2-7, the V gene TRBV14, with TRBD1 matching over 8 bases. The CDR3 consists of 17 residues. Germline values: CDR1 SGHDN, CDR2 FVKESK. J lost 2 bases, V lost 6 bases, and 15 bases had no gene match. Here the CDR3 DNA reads TGTGCCAGCAGGCCAGCAGACAGGGGATTGGATACCTACGAGCAGTACTTC. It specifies CASRPADRGLDTYEQYF.

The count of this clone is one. This CDR3 is CASSGNRGQAIREKLFF. CDR3 DNA: TGTGCCAGCAGTGGTAACCGGGGACAGGCTATTCGCGAAAAACTGTTTTTT. The chain combines TRBV25-1 with TRBJ1-4; 8 bases line up with TRBD1. J lost 8 bases, V lost 4 bases, and 15 bases had no gene match. Germline V gives CDR1 MGHDK, CDR2 SYGVNS. This CDR3 spans 17 amino acids.

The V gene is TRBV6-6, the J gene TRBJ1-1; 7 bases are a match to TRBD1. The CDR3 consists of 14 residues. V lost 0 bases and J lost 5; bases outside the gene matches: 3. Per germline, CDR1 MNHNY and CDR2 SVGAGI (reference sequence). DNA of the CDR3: TGTGCCAGCAGTTACTCAAAGGGGGCGACTGAAGCTTTCTTT. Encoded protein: CASSYSKGATEAFF.

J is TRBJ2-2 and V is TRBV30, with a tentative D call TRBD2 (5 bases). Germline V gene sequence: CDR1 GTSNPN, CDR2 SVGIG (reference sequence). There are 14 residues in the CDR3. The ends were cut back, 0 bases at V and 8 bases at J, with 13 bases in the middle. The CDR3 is CAWSVPRGIGELFF. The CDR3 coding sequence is TGTGCCTGGAGTGTCCCGAGAGGGATTGGGGAGCTGTTTTTT.